A selection of T cell receptor beta chains follows, all from one sample in a study of patients and donors after allogeneic stem cell transplantation. TCRdb used MiXCR to reprocess the RT-PCR reads, holding one entry per CDR3 protein. The sample has 98,000 or so distinct CDR3 sequences, 35% to 45% seen once. Sequenced sample: blood, either unsorted or a sorted T cell fraction (not recorded which). Receptors originate from a human donor who was either an allogeneic HSCT recipient or a stem cell or donor lymphocyte infusion donor (not recorded which). It is not recorded whose cells these are; they may come from a transplant donor. Both conserved end residues are part of each CDR3. The D gene is left open where the match is weak. Clone size is given for some rows only: seen once, a few or many times, or a class if the clone is expanded.

J gene,clone size,V gene,D gene,CDR3 DNA,CDR3 protein
TRBJ2-5,.,TRBV5-6,TRBD1,TGTGCCAGCCACCCGACAGGGACGTGGACCCAGTACTTC,CASHPTGTWTQYF
TRBJ2-2,few,TRBV5-1,TRBD1,TGCGCCAGCAGCCCCTCCGGGACAGGGGGATCTGGGGAGCTGTTTTTT,CASSPSGTGGSGELFF
TRBJ2-7,.,TRBV4-3,.,TGCGCCAGCAGCCAAGAGCCCTGGGGATCCTCCTACGAGCAGTACTTC,CASSQEPWGSSYEQYF
TRBJ2-2,.,TRBV24-1,.,TGTGCCACCAGTGATTTGTGGGGGACCGGGGAGCTGTTTTTT,CATSDLWGTGELFF
TRBJ2-1,.,TRBV18,TRBD1,TGTGCCAGCTCACCCTTACGGGGACAGGGGATGAATGAGCAGTTCTTC,CASSPLRGQGMNEQFF
TRBJ1-4,.,TRBV5-1,.,TGCGCCAGCAGCCGGACAGCAACTAATGAAAAACTGTTTTTT,CASSRTATNEKLFF
TRBJ2-7,.,TRBV3-1,.,TGTGCCAGCAGCCCGAGGTGGAGCGGGCCCCCCTTTCCGTACTTC,CASSPRWSGPPFPYF
TRBJ2-7,.,TRBV24-1,TRBD1,TGTGCCACCAGTGATTCCGGGACAGACATCTACGAGCAGTACTTC,CATSDSGTDIYEQYF
TRBJ1-1,few,TRBV21-1,.,TGTGCCAGCAGCAAAGGACGAGACAATAGGAACACTGAAGCTTTCTTT,CASSKGRDNRNTEAFF
TRBJ2-5,.,TRBV15,.,TGTGCCACCAGGGGGGGTTCAGAGACCCAGTACTTC,CATRGGSETQYF
TRBJ1-6,.,TRBV7-9,TRBD1,TGTGCCAGCAGCTTGACAGGGAAAGGGTCACCCCTCCACTTT,CASSLTGKGSPLHF
TRBJ2-3,.,TRBV9,.,TGTGCCAGCAGCGTAGTGGCTACTCAGAGGACAGATACGCAGTATTTT,CASSVVATQRTDTQYF
TRBJ2-3,.,TRBV27,.,TGTGCCAGCAGTCCTCGGGAGAATGTAGATACGCAGTATTTT,CASSPRENVDTQYF
TRBJ1-4,.,TRBV6-6,TRBD1,TGTGCCAGCAGTTACGGGACAGGGACTGAAAAACTGTTTTTT,CASSYGTGTEKLFF
TRBJ2-1,.,TRBV7-3,TRBD1,TGTGCCAGCAGTGGGACAGGGAGGGATGAGCAGTTCTTC,CASSGTGRDEQFF
TRBJ1-1,.,TRBV7-9,.,TGTGCCATAATTGGACAGACAGAAGCTTTCTTT,CAIIGQTEAFF
TRBJ1-1,few,TRBV7-2,.,TGTGCCAGCAGCCAAGGATTGACAGCTTTAACTGAAGCTTTCTTT,CASSQGLTALTEAFF
TRBJ1-4,.,TRBV27,TRBD1,TGTGCCAGCAGTTTAGCAGGGGGCAGGGAAAAACTGTTTTTT,CASSLAGGREKLFF
TRBJ2-5,.,TRBV28,.,TGTGCCAGCAGTGAAGAGACCCAGTACTTC,CASSEETQYF
TRBJ2-7,.,TRBV5-1,.,TGCGCCAGCAGCTTGGTGAGGGCTAGTTACGAGCAGTACTTC,CASSLVRASYEQYF
TRBJ2-1,.,TRBV20-1,.,TGCAGTGCTGGGAAGAAGGGCCCCTACAATGAGCAGTTCTTC,CSAGKKGPYNEQFF
TRBJ1-2,few,TRBV29-1,.,TGCAGCGTTGAAGTAGAAGGAGTCGGATTTAACTATGGCTACACCTTC,CSVEVEGVGFNYGYTF
TRBJ2-5,few,TRBV27,.,TGTGCCAGCAGTTTAATCCCCCAAGAGACCCAGTACTTC,CASSLIPQETQYF
TRBJ1-1,.,TRBV30,.,TGTGCCTGGAGCCCGGGGTTTATCACTGAAGCTTTCTTT,CAWSPGFITEAFF
TRBJ1-2,.,TRBV7-8,.,TGTGCCAGCAGCTTAGTCCAAGCCAACTATGGCTACACCTTC,CASSLVQANYGYTF
TRBJ2-7,.,TRBV12-3/TRBV12-4,.,TGTGCCAGCAGCCGAGACGGCTACGAGCAGTACTTC,CASSRDGYEQYF
TRBJ1-1,.,TRBV18,TRBD1,TGTGCCAGCTCACCATGGGCAGGGGGCATGAACACTGAAGCTTTCTTT,CASSPWAGGMNTEAFF
TRBJ2-3,.,TRBV12-3/TRBV12-4,TRBD2,TGTGCCAGCAATGCACTAGCGGCACACAGCACAGATACGCAGTATTTT,CASNALAAHSTDTQYF
TRBJ1-6,many,TRBV6-5,.,TGTGCCAGCAGTTCATCAGGGAGCTCCTATAATTCACCCCTCCACTTT,CASSSSGSSYNSPLHF
TRBJ1-5,once,TRBV6-7,.,TGTGCCAGCAGTTACTCGATATTTGGCAATCAGCCCCAGCATTTT,CASSYSIFGNQPQHF
TRBJ2-5,few,TRBV20-1,TRBD2,TGCAGTGCTAGGCGGGAGGGCCGTGAGACCCAGTACTTC,CSARREGRETQYF
TRBJ1-2,few,TRBV5-6,.,TGTGCCAGCAGATGGGGATCCTATGGCTACACCTTC,CASRWGSYGYTF
TRBJ2-3,.,TRBV24-1,.,TGTGCCACCAGACGGGGCGTTAGCAGCACAGATACGCAGTATTTT,CATRRGVSSTDTQYF
TRBJ1-4,.,TRBV6-5,.,TGTGCCAGCGGCAGAGCAACTAATGAAAAACTGTTTTTT,CASGRATNEKLFF
TRBJ1-1,.,TRBV19,.,TGTGCCAGTAGTACCCCAGCACGGAACACTGAAGCTTTCTTT,CASSTPARNTEAFF
TRBJ2-2,few,TRBV7-2,TRBD1,TGTGCCAGCAGCGAGCGGACAGGGAAAAGGCCCGGGGAGCTGTTTTTT,CASSERTGKRPGELFF
TRBJ2-5,few,TRBV6-2/TRBV6-3,.,TGTGCCAGCAGTTATCACGGGATCGGAGAGACCCAGTACTTC,CASSYHGIGETQYF
TRBJ1-5,few,TRBV12-3/TRBV12-4,.,TGTGCCAGCAGTTTAGACGGGCGTCAGCCCCAGCATTTT,CASSLDGRQPQHF
TRBJ1-2,few,TRBV4-1,.,TGCGCCAGCAGCCACTCCGGGAATAACTATGGCTACACCTTC,CASSHSGNNYGYTF
TRBJ2-3,.,TRBV28,.,TGTGCCAGCATCCGGTCGATGGAGGATACGCAGTATTTT,CASIRSMEDTQYF
TRBJ2-7,.,TRBV29-1,TRBD2,TGCAGCATCCCCGGGGGGAAGATCGAGCAGTACTTC,CSIPGGKIEQYF
TRBJ2-1,few,TRBV11-3,.,TGTGCCAGCAGTTCGGGACCCGGGGTCAATGAGCAGTTCTTC,CASSSGPGVNEQFF
TRBJ1-2,few,TRBV2,.,TGTGCCAGCAGTGGCTCCTGGACAAACTATGGCTACACCTTC,CASSGSWTNYGYTF
TRBJ2-1,.,TRBV20-1,.,TGCAGTGCGCCGGGAAACCTCTACAATGAGCAGTTCTTC,CSAPGNLYNEQFF
TRBJ2-3,.,TRBV13,.,TGTGCCAGCAGCCCAGGACCCCTTACTGGTCAGTATTTT,CASSPGPLTGQYF
TRBJ1-1,.,TRBV28,TRBD1,TGTGCCAGCAGTTTTAAGACAGGGAGTCCGAGCACTGAAGCTTTCTTT,CASSFKTGSPSTEAFF
TRBJ2-1,.,TRBV3-1,.,TGTGCCAGCAGTTCCCGTACGTACAATGAGCAGTTCTTC,CASSSRTYNEQFF
TRBJ2-5,.,TRBV7-3,TRBD1,TGTGCCAGCAGCAAAACAGGGGATGCGGAGACCCAGTACTTC,CASSKTGDAETQYF
TRBJ2-1,.,TRBV15,.,TGTGCCACCAGCAGAGATGGCCTGGGACGAGTCTACAATGAGCAGTTCTTC,CATSRDGLGRVYNEQFF
TRBJ2-1,.,TRBV5-1,.,TGCGCCAGCAGCCCAGGGGACTCCTACAATGAGCAGTTCTTC,CASSPGDSYNEQFF
TRBJ1-1,few,TRBV20-1,.,TGCAGTGCTAGATCCGCAGCCCCCCGGGACACTGAAGCTTTCTTT,CSARSAAPRDTEAFF
TRBJ1-6,.,TRBV6-5,.,TGTGCCAGCAGTTACGGGAGTGCCTATAATTCACCCCTCCACTTC,CASSYGSAYNSPLHF
TRBJ1-5,once,TRBV19,.,TGTGCCAGTAGACGATTTAGCAATCAGCCCCAGCATTTT,CASRRFSNQPQHF
TRBJ2-3,few,TRBV6-6,TRBD2,TGTGCCAGCAGTTACGGTAGCGGGAGGGCCGGAGATACGCAGTATTTT,CASSYGSGRAGDTQYF
TRBJ1-4,.,TRBV4-3,.,TGCGCCAGCAGCCTTCAGGGCAGTAATGAAAAACTGTTTTTT,CASSLQGSNEKLFF
TRBJ1-5,few,TRBV6-6,TRBD1,TGTGCCAGCAGTCCCCGCGACAGGGCCAGTCAGCCCCAGCATTTT,CASSPRDRASQPQHF
TRBJ1-1,.,TRBV10-3,TRBD1,TGTGCCATCAGCACACAGGGGAGAGGGACTGAAGCTTTCTTT,CAISTQGRGTEAFF
TRBJ2-3,.,TRBV20-1,.,TGCAGTGCCACAAGGAAATTCACAGATACGCAGTATTTT,CSATRKFTDTQYF
TRBJ2-3,.,TRBV12-3/TRBV12-4,.,TGTGCCTGCCGACAGACGAGCACAGATACGCAGTATTTT,CACRQTSTDTQYF